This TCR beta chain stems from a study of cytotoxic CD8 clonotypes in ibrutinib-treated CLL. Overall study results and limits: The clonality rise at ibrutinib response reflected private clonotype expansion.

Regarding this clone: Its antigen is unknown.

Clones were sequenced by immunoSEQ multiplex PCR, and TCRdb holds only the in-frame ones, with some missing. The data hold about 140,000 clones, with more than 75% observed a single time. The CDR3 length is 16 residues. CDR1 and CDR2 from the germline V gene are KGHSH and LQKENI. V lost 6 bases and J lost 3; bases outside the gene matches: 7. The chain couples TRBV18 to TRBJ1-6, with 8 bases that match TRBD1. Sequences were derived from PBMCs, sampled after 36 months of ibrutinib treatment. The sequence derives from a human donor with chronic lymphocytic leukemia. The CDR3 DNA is TGTGCCAGCTCTGTGACAGGGGTAGGCTATAATTCACCCCTCCACTTT. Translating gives CASSVTGVGYNSPLHF.